The 25 T cell receptor beta chains given below trace back to one sample, sequenced in a study of T cell repertoires in cytomegalovirus infection. These receptors' antigens are unknown. Each CDR3 protein gets one entry after TCRdb re-called the reads with MiXCR. The data hold about 570,000 distinct CDR3 sequences, with almost 40% observed a single time. The sample here was cultured PBMCs, taken from culture after CMV antigen stimulation. The receptor source for this set is a human donor in good health (CMV status not recorded). Some clones in this sample may be carry-over from other donors' samples.

This clonotype showed up just a few times. The genes are TRBV12-3 or TRBV12-4 and TRBJ1-1; weak D call: TRBD1 (6 bases). CDR3 length equals 15 residues. With 5 bases removed from V and 4 bases from J, the gap between germline ends came to 17 bases. The CDR3 reads CASSPPGQGTTEAFF. CDR3 DNA: TGTGCCAGCAGTCCCCCCGGGCAGGGGACCACTGAAGCTTTCTTT.

The chain couples TRBV20-1 to TRBJ1-5; D is uncertain. CDR3 length: 14 amino acids. The V and J ends lost 3 bases and 0 bases respectively, with 9 bases between them. Looked up from germline, CDR1 is DFQATT and CDR2 is SNEGSKA (reference sequence). The CDR3 reads CSASIGYSNQPQHF. For the CDR3, the DNA is TGCAGTGCTAGTATTGGGTATAGCAATCAGCCCCAGCATTTT.

The chain has TRBV7-2 and TRBJ2-2; D unclear. CDR1 and CDR2 (germline): SGHTA, FQGNSA. V lost 5 bases to trimming and J lost 1 base, with 8 bases between them. CDR3 size: 14 residues. CDR3 nucleotide sequence: TGTGCCAGCAGCCCCGTGGGGAACACCGGGGAGCTGTTTTTT. Amino acid sequence: CASSPVGNTGELFF. The variable domain in full, with the rest retrieved from reference TRBV7-2 and TRBJ2-2, is GAGVSQSPSNKVTEKGKDVELRCDPISGHTALYWYRQSLGQGLEFLIYFQGNSAPDKSGLPSDRFSAERTGGSVSTLTIQRTQQEDSAVYLCASSPVGNTGELFFGEGSRLTVL.

This clonotype was counted a few times. The chain carries TRBV7-6 and TRBJ1-5, with 10 nucleotides matching TRBD1. Germline V gene data show CDR1 as SGHVS and CDR2 as FNYEAQ. Trimming cost V 6 bases and J 8 bases; bases outside gene matches: 10. The CDR3 is 15 amino acids. Here the CDR3 reads CASRSDRGGREPQHF. The CDR3 DNA follows: TGTGCCAGCAGGTCGGACAGGGGGGGAAGGGAGCCCCAGCATTTT.

The V call is TRBV5-1, the J call TRBJ2-7, with D perhaps TRBD2 (6 bases). Trimming took 4 bases from V and 0 from J, leaving 17 bases between them. CDR3 length: 16 residues. CDR1 and CDR2 from the germline V gene are SGHRS and YFSETQ. DNA of the CDR3: TGCGCCAGCAGCCCCACCTTGGCGGGGTCCTCCTACGAGCAGTACTTC. Translation: CASSPTLAGSSYEQYF.

This chain links TRBV7-8 with TRBJ2-7, with a possible D match to TRBD1 (6 bases). CDR3 length: 12 residues. The germline V gene encodes CDR1 SGHVS and CDR2 FQNEAQ. V lost 4 bases to trimming and J lost 7 bases, with 11 bases between them. The CDR3 spells CASSSQQGEQYF. CDR3 in DNA: TGTGCCAGCAGCTCCCAACAGGGAGAGCAGTACTTC.

The chain recombines TRBV5-6 with TRBJ2-4, with 7 nucleotides matching TRBD1. There are 15 residues in the CDR3. Trimming took 5 bases from V and 2 from J; bases not matched to a gene: 7. Germline V gene data show CDR1 as SGHDT and CDR2 as YYEEEE. The CDR3, as DNA: TGTGCCAGCAGTTCGCCCAGGGGGTCCAAAAACATTCAGTACTTC. Its translation is CASSSPRGSKNIQYF.

This clonotype was found a few times. V and J are TRBV6-6 and TRBJ1-5, with a weak D call TRBD1 (6 bases). The germline V gene encodes CDR1 MNHNY and CDR2 SVGAGI (reference sequence). CDR3 length: 15 residues. Trimming took 2 bases from V and 3 from J, leaving 11 bases between them. The CDR3 spells CASSYLPGHNQPQHF. The CDR3 nucleotides are TGTGCCAGCAGTTACCTTCCGGGACACAATCAGCCCCAGCATTTT.

V and J are TRBV7-9 and TRBJ2-6; a weak D match, TRBD1 (6 bases). This CDR3 is built from 16 residues. Germline CDR1 and CDR2: SEHNR and FQNEAQ (reference sequence). V was pared by 5 bases and J by 2 bases, with 13 bases between. CDR3 sequence: CASSPPRTAGANVLTF. CDR3 coding DNA: TGTGCCAGCAGCCCCCCACGGACAGCTGGGGCCAACGTCCTGACTTTC.

This sequence joins TRBV19 and TRBJ2-7, with D perhaps matching TRBD1 (6 bases). The germline CDR1 and CDR2 sequences are LNHDA and SQIVND (reference sequence). V lost 7 bases, J lost 1 base, and 14 bases lay in between. The CDR3 runs 14 residues. In DNA form, the CDR3 reads TGTGCCAGTACTGCAGGGGCCGCGTCCTACGAGCAGTACTTC. Its protein product is CASTAGAASYEQYF.

The gene calls are TRBV28 and TRBJ2-5; 9 bases match TRBD1. Germline V CDR1 and CDR2: MDHEN, SYDVKM. The CDR3 covers 16 residues. The V segment lost 5 bases and the J segment 1 base; nucleotides outside the gene matches: 8. The DNA of the CDR3 is TGTGCCAGCAGTGTGGGACGGACAGGGGCCCAAGAGACCCAGTACTTC. Protein: CASSVGRTGAQETQYF.

The rearrangement uses TRBV15 and TRBJ2-7, with TRBD2 matching over 10 bases. This CDR3 is 17 amino acids long. J lost 3 bases, V lost 3 bases, and 11 bases had no gene match. Germline V gene lookup returns CDR1 LNHNV and CDR2 YYDKDF (reference sequence). The CDR3 DNA reads as TGTGCCACCAGCAGGGCTCGGGGGAGCGGGAGGGTCTACGAGCAGTACTTC. It codes for CATSRARGSGRVYEQYF.

This clonotype was picked up a small number of times. This rearrangement joins TRBV2 to TRBJ1-1; TRBD1 aligns across 8 bases. Germline values: CDR1 SNHLY, CDR2 FYNNEI. The CDR3 is 14 residues long. Losses at the gene ends were 2 bases for V and 8 bases for J; bases not matched to a gene: 7. CDR3 sequence (DNA): TGTGCCAGCAGTGAACGCGGACAGGGTCCCGAAGCTTTCTTT. This sequence encodes CASSERGQGPEAFF.

This sequence joins TRBV7-8 and TRBJ2-3; D not resolved. Trimming took 5 bases from V and 0 from J, leaving 15 bases between them. The CDR3 is made up of 16 amino acids. Germline values: CDR1 SGHVS, CDR2 FQNEAQ. The CDR3 is CASSLWVTSSTDTQYF. The CDR3 DNA follows: TGTGCCAGCAGCCTATGGGTTACGTCTAGCACAGATACGCAGTATTTT.

A few counts support this clonotype. CDR3 sequence: CASRTAPWVDKNIQYF. The DNA for the CDR3 is TGTGCCAGTAGGACTGCTCCCTGGGTGGACAAAAACATTCAGTACTTC. The chain employs TRBV6-1 and TRBJ2-4; D possibly corresponds to TRBD2 (5 bases). This CDR3 region has 16 residues. Trimming left V 9 bases short and J 3 bases short, with 21 bases between. Germline V gene sequence: CDR1 MNHNS, CDR2 SASEGT.

In its sample, this clonotype was seen a few times. The genes are TRBV7-2 and TRBJ2-1; 10 bases match TRBD2. The CDR3 is made up of 15 amino acids. CDR1 and CDR2 from the germline V gene are SGHTA and FQGNSA. The J segment lost 13 bases and the V segment lost 1 base, leaving 10 bases of the junction unmatched. The CDR3 is CASSLVWLAGVPQFF. Here the CDR3 DNA reads TGTGCCAGCAGCTTAGTCTGGCTAGCGGGGGTGCCACAGTTCTTC.

The rearrangement links TRBV6-1 to TRBJ2-7; D could derive from TRBD1 or TRBD2 (5 bases each). The germline V and J ends were trimmed by 7 bases and 5 bases, with 18 bases remaining between them. From germline, CDR1 is MNHNS and CDR2 SASEGT. The CDR3 length is 14 residues. The CDR3 loop reads CASTRDPAGHEQYF. CDR3 nucleotide sequence: TGTGCCAGCACAAGGGACCCCGCGGGCCACGAGCAGTACTTC.

V usage is TRBV7-6 and J usage is TRBJ1-1; weak D call: TRBD1 (6 bases). Germline CDR1 SGHVS, CDR2 FNYEAQ. This CDR3 has 14 residues. The V end was cut by 2 bases, the J end by 6 bases, with 13 bases between. The CDR3 region has the DNA TGTGCCAGCAGCTTACCCAGGGGACGTCCTGAAGCTTTCTTT. It codes for CASSLPRGRPEAFF.

In its sample, this clonotype was seen many times. V usage is TRBV7-2 and J usage is TRBJ2-3, with D hard to call. CDR1 SGHTA and CDR2 FQGNSA come from the germline V gene. The CDR3 is 15 amino acids. V was pared by 5 bases and J by 2 bases, with 14 bases between. CDR3 sequence (DNA): TGTGCCAGCAGCCTCCGCAGGACCATCACAGATACGCAGTATTTT. Protein product: CASSLRRTITDTQYF.

This clonotype was counted a single time. The CDR3 DNA follows: TGTGCCAGCAGCTCTCGCGGGGGGGGGGGGGATACGCAGTATTTT. Translated, it gives CASSSRGGGGDTQYF. The chain is built from TRBV7-2 and TRBJ2-3, with TRBD2 identical over 9 bases. CDR1 and CDR2 from the germline V gene are SGHTA and FQGNSA. Trimming removed 4 bases from V and 6 bases from J; junction bases left unmatched: 8. This CDR3 is built from 15 residues.

This clonotype was seen only a few times. The chain couples TRBV7-8 to TRBJ2-3, with 7 bases that match TRBD1. The trim removed 5 bases at V and 5 bases at J, leaving 10 bases unmatched. Germline CDR1 SGHVS, CDR2 FQNEAQ. CDR3 length: 15 residues. CDR3 region: CASSLDRDRRDTQYF. The CDR3, as DNA: TGTGCCAGCAGCCTAGACAGGGACAGACGAGATACGCAGTATTTT.

This clonotype appeared a few times. V and J are TRBV7-2 and TRBJ2-3; 8 bases align to TRBD1. This CDR3 comprises 17 residues. The trim removed 3 bases at V and 3 bases at J, leaving 11 bases unmatched. CDR1 SGHTA and CDR2 FQGNSA come from the germline V gene. The CDR3 here is CASSFRQGAGRTDTQYF. The CDR3 nucleotides are TGTGCCAGCAGCTTCAGGCAGGGGGCCGGGAGAACAGATACGCAGTATTTT. The variable domain in full, with the rest retrieved from reference TRBV7-2 and TRBJ2-3, is GAGVSQSPSNKVTEKGKDVELRCDPISGHTALYWYRQSLGQGLEFLIYFQGNSAPDKSGLPSDRFSAERTGGSVSTLTIQRTQQEDSAVYLCASSFRQGAGRTDTQYFGPGTRLTVL.

The chain links TRBV6-2 or TRBV6-3 to TRBJ2-2; maybe TRBD1 (6 bases). Trimming removed 7 bases from V and 6 bases from J, with 15 bases in between. The CDR3 length is 14 residues. Germline-derived CDR1 and CDR2 are MNHEY and SVGEGT. CDR3 protein: CASTRESGAGELFF. CDR3 nucleotides: TGTGCCAGCACAAGAGAATCAGGGGCCGGGGAGCTGTTTTTT.

The CDR3 bases are TGTGCCAGCAGCTTTACGAGAGTTAATTCACCCCTCCACTTT. Translating it yields CASSFTRVNSPLHF. The chain combines TRBV7-2 with TRBJ1-6; D is unresolved. V was shortened by 3 bases and J by 6 bases, with 9 bases between the two germline ends. There are 14 residues in the CDR3. Germline CDR1 is SGHTA and CDR2 is FQGNSA. The variable domain in full, with the rest retrieved from reference TRBV7-2 and TRBJ1-6, is GAGVSQSPSNKVTEKGKDVELRCDPISGHTALYWYRQSLGQGLEFLIYFQGNSAPDKSGLPSDRFSAERTGGSVSTLTIQRTQQEDSAVYLCASSFTRVNSPLHFGNGTRLTVT.

The J gene is TRBJ1-1, the V gene TRBV12-3 or TRBV12-4; TRBD1 matches 10 bases. This CDR3 has 17 residues. V trimming: 6 bases; J trimming: 0 bases; junction bases outside the gene matches: 10. DNA for the CDR3: TGTGCCAGCAGCCCTGTCCCGGGACAGGGGATGAACACTGAAGCTTTCTTT. This translates into CASSPVPGQGMNTEAFF.